A single sample gave rise to the 28 T cell receptor beta chains below, sequenced in a study of blood T cell repertoires in COVID-19. TCRdb's copy holds only in-frame clones and misses some; the assay was immunoSEQ multiplex PCR. The data hold around 200,000 clones, with 70% to 90% observed a single time. Sequencing used peripheral blood. These receptors were taken from a young woman who had recovered from COVID-19.

The V and J genes are TRBV5-1 and TRBJ2-1, with D possibly matching TRBD2 (5 bases). Trimming removed 2 bases at V and 4 bases at J, with 10 bases between. From germline, CDR1 is SGHRS and CDR2 YFSETQ. The CDR3 spans 14 residues. CDR3 region: CASSLKRLYNEQFF. The DNA for the CDR3 is TGCGCCAGCAGCTTAAAGCGGCTGTACAATGAGCAGTTCTTC.

This chain connects TRBV7-7 to TRBJ1-1; D is perhaps TRBD1 (6 bases). V was trimmed by 5 bases and J by 0 bases, leaving 7 bases between them. Germline V gives CDR1 SSHAT, CDR2 FNYEAQ (reference sequence). This CDR3 comprises 13 residues. The CDR3 bases are TGTGCCAGCAGCGACAGGCTGAACACTGAAGCTTTCTTT. Protein sequence: CASSDRLNTEAFF.

The chain recombines TRBV24-1 with TRBJ2-1, with D possibly TRBD1 on 5 matching bases. The V gene lost 4 bases and the J gene lost 7 bases, with 13 bases spanning the gap. Germline CDR1 reads KGHDR; CDR2 reads SFDVKD. The CDR3 is 14 residues long. The CDR3 DNA follows: TGTGCCACCAGTGAGGCCAGCAGGGAAAATGAGCAGTTCTTC. Amino acid sequence: CATSEASRENEQFF.

The chain links TRBV20-1 to TRBJ1-6; D not resolved. Trimming shortened V by 3 bases and J by 2 bases, and 11 bases separated the two germline ends. In germline, CDR1 is DFQATT, CDR2 SNEGSKA (reference sequence). The CDR3 totals 15 residues. This CDR3 reads CSASSEGTYNSPLHF. CDR3 DNA sequence: TGCAGTGCTAGTTCGGAGGGAACCTATAATTCACCCCTCCACTTT.

This clone was found once. The chain employs TRBV11-3 and TRBJ2-3; D uncertain. This CDR3 is built from 16 residues. The V end lost 1 base, the J end lost 6 bases, and 17 bases lay between the germline ends. Germline values: CDR1 SGHNT, CDR2 YENEEA. The CDR3 region is CASSLGHPEFLDTQYF. The CDR3 region has the DNA TGTGCCAGCAGCTTAGGCCACCCGGAGTTTCTGGATACGCAGTATTTT. The full variable domain, its missing parts supplied by reference TRBV11-3 and TRBJ2-3, is EAGVVQSPRYKIIEKKQPVAFWCNPISGHNTLYWYLQNLGQGPELLIRYENEEAVDDSQLPKDRFSAERLKGVDSTLKIQPAELGDSAVYLCASSLGHPEFLDTQYFGPGTRLTVL.

The V and J genes are TRBV28 and TRBJ2-7; 8 nucleotides agree with TRBD2. CDR1 MDHEN and CDR2 SYDVKM come from the germline V gene. This CDR3 has 14 residues. The junction had 7 bases not matched to a gene; V was cut back by 3 bases and J by 6 bases. CDR3 coding DNA: TGTGCCAGCAGTTTCGTAGCGGGAATGGGCGAGCAGTACTTC. It codes for CASSFVAGMGEQYF.

The rearrangement uses TRBV29-1 and TRBJ1-1, with D hard to call. Germline CDR1 SQVTM, CDR2 ANQGSEA. The CDR3 spans 11 residues. Trimming took 2 bases from V and 4 from J, leaving 5 bases between them. The CDR3 protein is CSVELFTEAFF. The CDR3 coding sequence is TGCAGCGTTGAACTATTCACTGAAGCTTTCTTT.

The rearrangement joins TRBV6-6 to TRBJ1-4; D may be TRBD1 (5 bases). Germline CDR1 MNHNY, CDR2 SVGAGI (reference sequence). V was shortened by 2 bases and J by 8 bases, with 15 bases between the two germline ends. CDR3 length: 15 amino acids. The CDR3 loop is CASSYDPGMAEKLFF. CDR3 bases: TGTGCCAGCAGTTACGATCCAGGGATGGCCGAAAAACTGTTTTTT.

This clone was counted a few times. Here the CDR3 reads CASSPRTRSENEQFF. DNA for the CDR3: TGTGCCAGCAGCCCTAGGACTCGGTCCGAGAATGAGCAGTTCTTC. The chain joins TRBV9 to TRBJ2-1, with a weak D call TRBD2 (5 bases). Germline V lookup: CDR1 SGDLS, CDR2 YYNGEE. This CDR3 is built from 15 residues. V shed 4 bases and J shed 7 bases, with 18 bases lying between them. Based on the CDR3 plus reference TRBV9 and TRBJ2-1, the full variable domain is DSGVTQTPKHLITATGQRVTLRCSPRSGDLSVYWYQQSLDQGLQFLIQYYNGEERAKGNILERFSAQQFPDLHSELNLSSLELGDSALYFCASSPRTRSENEQFFGPGTRLTVL.

The count of this clone is one. V is TRBV11-3 and J is TRBJ1-6; 7 bases line up with TRBD1. The germline CDR1 and CDR2 sequences are SGHNT and YENEEA. The CDR3 sequence is 12 residues long. Trimming at V came to 4 bases and at J to 12 bases, leaving 3 bases not matched to a gene. CDR3 coding DNA: TGTGCCAGCAGCTACAGGGGCGGACCCCTCCACTTT. Translated: CASSYRGGPLHF.

The chain links TRBV7-6 to TRBJ2-7; 11 positions agree with TRBD2. The CDR3 totals 14 residues. V gave up 5 bases and J gave up 2 bases; unmatched junction bases: 2. Per the germline V gene, CDR1 is SGHVS and CDR2 is FNYEAQ. The CDR3 coding sequence is TGTGCCAGCAGCAGACTAGCGGGGACCTACGAGCAGTACTTC. Encoded protein: CASSRLAGTYEQYF. The variable domain in full, with the rest retrieved from reference TRBV7-6 and TRBJ2-7, is GAGVSQSPRYKVTKRGQDVALRCDPISGHVSLYWYRQALGQGPEFLTYFNYEAQQDKSGLPNDRFSAERPEGSISTLTIQRTEQRDSAMYRCASSRLAGTYEQYFGPGTRLTVT.

The chain uses TRBV10-3 and TRBJ2-2; D is perhaps TRBD1 (5 bases). The germline gives CDR1 ENHRY, CDR2 SYGVKD. This CDR3 comprises 15 residues. Trimming removed 3 bases at V and 3 bases at J, with 11 bases between. As DNA, the CDR3 is TGTGCCATCAGTGAATCGGTAGGGGACACCGGGGAGCTGTTTTTT. Translating it yields CAISESVGDTGELFF.

The chain couples TRBV3-1 (or the pseudogene TRBV3-2) to TRBJ2-7; D is undetermined. This CDR3 has 14 residues. Deletions cut 2 bases from V and 6 bases from J, with 14 bases between. Per germline, CDR1 LGHDT and CDR2 YNNKEL (reference sequence). CDR3: CASSQTGFEVEQYF. CDR3 DNA: TGTGCCAGCAGCCAAACGGGTTTCGAGGTCGAGCAGTACTTC.

The chain uses TRBV7-3 and TRBJ2-1; 11 nucleotides match TRBD2. CDR3 length: 16 residues. V was pared by 4 bases and J by 6 bases, with 8 bases of the junction left unmatched. Germline loops: CDR1 SGHTA, CDR2 FQGTGA. The CDR3 loop reads CASSSTGLAGGNEQFF. The CDR3 DNA follows: TGTGCCAGCAGCTCAACAGGACTAGCGGGCGGCAATGAGCAGTTCTTC.

V is TRBV12-3 or TRBV12-4 and J is TRBJ2-1, with no clear D. The CDR3 covers 13 residues. Trimming took off 1 base at V and 6 bases at J, with 7 bases between the two ends. In DNA form, the CDR3 reads TGTGCCAGCAGTTTAGAACTAAGCAATGAGCAGTTCTTC. Translated: CASSLELSNEQFF.

The V call is TRBV7-2, the J call TRBJ1-3, with D possibly TRBD1 on 6 matching bases. The CDR3 has 16 residues. CDR1 is SGHTA and CDR2 is FQGNSA in the germline V gene. The V end was cut by 0 bases, the J end by 3 bases, with 12 bases between. For the CDR3, the DNA is TGTGCCAGCAGCTTAGCAGGGGGATCGGTTGGAAACACCATATATTTT. Amino acids: CASSLAGGSVGNTIYF.

The gene calls are TRBV7-9 and TRBJ2-7; TRBD1 aligns across 7 bases. Germline V gene data show CDR1 as SEHNR and CDR2 as FQNEAQ (reference sequence). CDR3 length: 14 residues. Germline trimming cut 1 base from V and 4 bases from J; bases unmatched to any gene: 4. CDR3 region: CASSLGQGEYEQYF. CDR3 nucleotides: TGTGCCAGCAGCTTAGGGCAGGGGGAGTACGAGCAGTACTTC.

The CDR3 nucleotides read TGTGCCAGCTCTGACCTAGGACAGGGGAGGTCACCCCTCCACTTT. Protein product: CASSDLGQGRSPLHF. The genes are TRBV18 and TRBJ1-6, with 9 bases lining up with TRBD1. This CDR3 is built from 15 residues. CDR1 is KGHSH and CDR2 is LQKENI in the germline V gene. V dropped 6 bases and J dropped 10; count of bases not matched to a gene: 10.

The chain is built from TRBV7-6 and TRBJ1-3; D not certain. V lost 4 bases to trimming and J lost 4 bases, with 11 bases between them. The CDR3 runs to 14 residues. The germline V gene encodes CDR1 SGHVS and CDR2 FNYEAQ. CDR3 residues: CASSSPVLGNTIYF. DNA of the CDR3: TGTGCCAGCAGCTCCCCCGTGTTGGGAAACACCATATATTTT.

The chain carries TRBV5-1 and TRBJ2-7, with 7 bases that match TRBD1. Germline V gene lookup returns CDR1 SGHRS and CDR2 YFSETQ. The ends lost 4 bases at V and 0 bases at J; junction bases unmatched: 10. The CDR3 sequence is 16 residues long. The CDR3 DNA reads as TGCGCCAGCAGCCCCGTCGACAGGGATAGCTCCTACGAGCAGTACTTC. Its protein product is CASSPVDRDSSYEQYF.

The chain joins TRBV4-2 to TRBJ2-2; possibly TRBD2 for D (6 bases). V was shortened by 0 bases and J by 5 bases, with 13 bases between the two germline ends. Germline lookup yields CDR1 LGHNA and CDR2 YNFKEQ. This CDR3 has 16 amino acids. CDR3 sequence (DNA): TGTGCCAGCAGCCAAGATTCGGCAGGGAGGACCGGGGAGCTGTTTTTT. It codes for CASSQDSAGRTGELFF.

The sample holds a few counts of this clone. This rearrangement joins TRBV30 to TRBJ2-2; no firm D call. In germline, CDR1 is GTSNPN, CDR2 SVGIG (reference sequence). Trimming left V 4 bases short and J 1 base short, with 4 bases between. The length of the CDR3 is 12 residues. CDR3 in amino acids: CAWTGNTGELFF. CDR3 DNA: TGTGCCTGGACAGGGAACACCGGGGAGCTGTTTTTT.

This CDR3 is CASIHEGATNEKLFF. The CDR3, as DNA: TGCGCCAGCATACATGAGGGGGCAACTAATGAAAAACTGTTTTTT. This chain uses TRBV5-1 with TRBJ1-4; D might be TRBD1 (6 bases). The CDR3 sequence is 15 residues long. The germline V gene has CDR1 SGHRS and CDR2 YFSETQ. Trimming cost V 6 bases and J 0 bases, with 12 bases left between them.

The chain combines TRBV10-3 with TRBJ2-5; D remains unclear. The CDR3 contains 15 residues. The germline V gene has CDR1 ENHRY and CDR2 SYGVKD. V lost 2 bases, J lost 1 base, and 11 bases lay in between. CDR3 DNA sequence: TGTGCCATCAGTGAGAATTTGGGCCCCCAAGAGACCCAGTACTTC. Its protein product is CAISENLGPQETQYF.

The chain carries TRBV11-3 and TRBJ2-7; the match to TRBD2 covers 11 bases. Germline assignment: CDR1 SGHNT and CDR2 YENEEA. CDR3 length: 15 residues. J gave up 1 base and V 5 bases, and 4 bases lay outside the gene matches. The DNA of the CDR3 is TGTGCCAGCAGCACCCTAGCGGGAGGATCCTACGAGCAGTACTTC. It specifies CASSTLAGGSYEQYF.

The chain recombines TRBV6-5 with TRBJ1-2; 11 bases are a match to TRBD1. The CDR3 contains 15 residues. With 6 bases clipped from V and 7 bases from J, the junction kept 10 bases outside the gene matches. The germline V gene has CDR1 MNHEY and CDR2 SVGAGI. In nucleotides, the CDR3 is TGTGCCAGCAGGGGACTCGGGGACAGGGGGTTTGGCTACACCTTC. Protein sequence: CASRGLGDRGFGYTF.

This clone came up once. The V and J genes are TRBV19 and TRBJ2-7; D possibly corresponds to TRBD2 (6 bases). CDR1 is LNHDA and CDR2 is SQIVND in the germline V gene (reference sequence). The CDR3 length is 13 residues. Trimming left V 4 bases short and J 4 bases short, with 11 bases between. The CDR3 protein is CASSSGATYEQYF. DNA for the CDR3: TGTGCCAGTAGTAGCGGGGCTACATACGAGCAGTACTTC.

V usage is TRBV7-3 and J usage is TRBJ2-5, with TRBD1 matching over 8 bases. Germline V gene data show CDR1 as SGHTA and CDR2 as FQGTGA. The CDR3 contains 13 residues. V shed 5 bases, J shed 5 bases, and the junction held 4 bases outside the gene matches. The CDR3 DNA is TGTGCCAGCAGCACGGACAGGGAGGAGACCCAGTACTTC. Its protein product is CASSTDREETQYF.